The rows below give T cell receptor beta chains drawn from one sample of a study of blood T cell repertoires in COVID-19. Clones were sequenced by immunoSEQ multiplex PCR, and TCRdb holds only the in-frame ones, with some missing. The profile covers about 270,000 clones, with about nine tenths appearing a single time and approximately 3% taken by the ten largest. The sample consisted of PBMCs or T cells enriched from blood (not recorded which). These TCRs come from a woman aged 45 to 65 who had recovered from COVID-19. The conserved cysteine and the conserved F or W are not part of the CDR3 here. Each record gives: J gene, V gene, CDR3 protein.

>TRBJ1-2|TRBV7-8
ASSQLTGNYGYT
>TRBJ1-1|TRBV30
AWTGTGTIKNEAF
>TRBJ2-5|TRBV5-1
ASSPLTGVETQY
>TRBJ1-2|TRBV6-2/TRBV6-3
ASSRDRNYGYT
>TRBJ2-7|TRBV6-2/TRBV6-3
ASSYRGLAGSYEQY
>TRBJ1-2|TRBV15
ATSRDVGGYT
>TRBJ2-1|TRBV29-1
SVGSSGRAGYNEQF
>TRBJ1-5|TRBV28
ASSPRDRGNNQPQH
>TRBJ1-1|TRBV7-9
ASSLTGSYTEAF
>TRBJ2-5|TRBV29-1
SVVTSGRSETQY
>TRBJ2-3|TRBV4-3
ASSQEGGGGLAGAADTQY
>TRBJ1-2|TRBV19
ASSIGGSLYGYT
>TRBJ1-2|TRBV6-1
ASSADNKPGQGNYGYT
>TRBJ2-7|TRBV15
ATSRGAGVYDEQY
>TRBJ2-2|TRBV30
AWSATQGATGELF
>TRBJ1-3|TRBV7-2
ASSRDTGNTIY
>TRBJ2-7|TRBV19
ASSSESGSSYEQY
>TRBJ1-5|TRBV6-1
ASSEARTGWKH
>TRBJ2-2|TRBV25-1
ASSGAGPLAGELF
>TRBJ2-2|TRBV30
AWSVPDLAGGLSLLNTGELF
>TRBJ1-1|TRBV27
ASSLSLVVGREAF
>TRBJ1-1|TRBV2
ASSPSGGAGHTEAF
>TRBJ2-1|TRBV19
ASSIGSGRMDEQF
>TRBJ1-2|TRBV3-1/TRBV3-2
ASSQREYGYT
>TRBJ2-1|TRBV7-8
ASSPPGLAGGFETNEQF
>TRBJ1-5|TRBV18
ASSLLQGNQPQH
>TRBJ1-6|TRBV5-6
ASSGRTGDNSPLH
>TRBJ2-3|TRBV24-1
ATSDPGDRGLHTQY
>TRBJ1-5|TRBV3-1/TRBV3-2
ASSHGADSNQPQH
>TRBJ2-2|TRBV9
ASSPGQEYTGELF
>TRBJ1-1|TRBV11-2
ASSLRGSMNTEAF
>TRBJ2-1|TRBV4-3
ASSRSSGSPYNEQF
>TRBJ2-1|TRBV2
ASSETGGYNEQF
>TRBJ2-7|TRBV7-8
ASSFDRVGYEQY
>TRBJ1-1|TRBV11-2
ASSPTGIGTEAF
>TRBJ2-5|TRBV5-4
ASSLDAGAGETQY
>TRBJ2-7|TRBV28
ASSLGPLASGYEQY
>TRBJ1-2|TRBV7-3
ASSLTSGDGYT
>TRBJ2-3|TRBV6-1
ASSDNPLAAAQY
>TRBJ2-3|TRBV24-1
ATSKGAEDTQY
>TRBJ2-1|TRBV9
ASSLTDNSYNEQF
>TRBJ2-3|TRBV28
ASSPSHTGTDTQY
>TRBJ2-3|TRBV6-5
ASSAGASEVDTQY
>TRBJ1-2|TRBV28
ASSLPHRGAGGYT
>TRBJ1-1|TRBV2
ASSGSGWGTEAF
>TRBJ2-5|TRBV7-2
ASSQLMGGLAETQY
>TRBJ2-1|TRBV15
ATSRDLDRGLYEQF
>TRBJ1-1|TRBV12-3/TRBV12-4
ASSPGVNTEAF
>TRBJ2-1|TRBV14
ASSQVSSGQF
>TRBJ1-1|TRBV7-9
ASSSTVNTEAF
>TRBJ1-5|TRBV27
ASSSIREPGSAQH
>TRBJ1-5|TRBV28
ASSSPGQGWFQPQH
>TRBJ2-2|TRBV4-1
ASSQDLTSGANTGELF
>TRBJ1-5|TRBV29-1
SVVVGDPGGQPQH
>TRBJ1-4|TRBV3-1/TRBV3-2
ASSQQGAANEKLF
>TRBJ1-2|TRBV7-2
ASSPTGTSYGYT
>TRBJ2-5|TRBV2
ASRDYRGQETQY
>TRBJ2-3|TRBV28
ASQAGGVSTDTQY